The 2 T cell receptor beta chains listed next were all sequenced from one sample in a study of early T cells in non-severe SARS-CoV-2 infection. TCRdb re-called the 5' RACE reads with MiXCR, one entry per CDR3 protein. The data contain 120,000 or so distinct CDR3 sequences, roughly 12% of them seen just once; the ten biggest clones take up 3% to 4.5%. Sequencing used whole blood, obtained at baseline. The receptors stem from an adult who was a healthcare worker with PCR-confirmed SARS-CoV-2 infection or an uninfected control (not recorded which).

This clonotype was seen many times. The rearrangement links TRBV5-4 to TRBJ2-7; D gene ambiguous. The ends were cut back, 4 bases at V and 2 bases at J, with 10 bases in the middle. The CDR3 runs 13 residues. Germline CDR1 SGHNT, CDR2 YYREEE (reference sequence). Here the CDR3 DNA reads TGTGCCAGCAGCCAGGACCTACCCTACGAGCAGTACTTC. It encodes CASSQDLPYEQYF.

The CDR3 is CAWSIQGAEAFF. Here the CDR3 DNA reads TGTGCCTGGAGTATTCAGGGAGCTGAAGCTTTCTTT. This sequence joins TRBV30 and TRBJ1-1; perhaps TRBD1 as D (5 bases). This CDR3 contains 12 residues. Trimming removed 2 bases at V and 6 bases at J, with 10 bases between. Germline CDR1 is GTSNPN and CDR2 is SVGIG (reference sequence).